This entry concerns a single T cell receptor beta chain. These data originate in a study of control samples from healthy donors and cancer patients. Sequenced by immunoSEQ multiplex PCR; TCRdb stores in-frame clones only, minus some. The repertoire holds 90,000 to 130,000 clones, with roughly 90% as singletons. Source material: PBMCs. The sequence derives from a woman aged 55-70 years with lung cancer.

DNA for the CDR3: TGCAGCGTTGTCGGGGGAGGGAATGAGCAGTTCTTC. It specifies CSVVGGGNEQFF. The gene calls are TRBV29-1 and TRBJ2-1; TRBD2 matches at 7 bases. The germline V gene has CDR1 SQVTM and CDR2 ANQGSEA. V was pared by 4 bases and J by 7 bases, with 4 bases of the junction left unmatched. The CDR3 has 12 residues.